This TCR beta chain was found in a study of T-cell reconstitution after alpha-beta-depleted transplantation in children. There are 11 residues in the CDR3. Germline values: CDR1 DFQATT, CDR2 SNEGSKA (reference sequence). V dropped 2 bases and J dropped 3 bases, with 5 bases sitting between them. General study findings and limits: Where alpha-beta T cells came from about two months after transplant was reportedly several hundred expanded graft clones.

This clonotype was picked up a small number of times. What it recognizes is unknown. Unique molecular identifiers were used to barcode this TCRbeta library. TCRdb called the PCR reads again in MiXCR, with one record for every CDR3 protein. The sample has hundreds of thousands of distinct CDR3 sequences, over 10% seen once. The specimen comprised PBMCs, mostly from graft donor cells, sampled 360 days after TCRalphabeta/CD19-depleted stem cell transplant. The receptor was isolated from a male patient younger than 18 who had a stem cell transplant for acute myeloid leukemia, so the T cells may come from the graft donor. The chain joins TRBV20-1 to TRBJ2-7; D ambiguous. CDR3 sequence: CSARILYEQYF. CDR3 nucleotides: TGCAGTGCTAGAATTCTCTACGAGCAGTACTTC.